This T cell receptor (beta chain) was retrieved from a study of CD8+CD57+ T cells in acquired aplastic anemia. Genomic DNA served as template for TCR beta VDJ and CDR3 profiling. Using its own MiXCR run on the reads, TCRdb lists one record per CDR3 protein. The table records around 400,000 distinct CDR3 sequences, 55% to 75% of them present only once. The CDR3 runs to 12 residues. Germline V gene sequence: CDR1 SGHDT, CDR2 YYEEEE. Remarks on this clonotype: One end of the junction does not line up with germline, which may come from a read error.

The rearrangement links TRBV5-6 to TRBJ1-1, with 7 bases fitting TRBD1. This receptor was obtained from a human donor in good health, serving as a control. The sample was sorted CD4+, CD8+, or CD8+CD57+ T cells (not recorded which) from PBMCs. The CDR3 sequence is CASSSTGTEALF. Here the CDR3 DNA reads TGTGCCAGCAGCTCGACAGGGACTGAAGCTTTATTT. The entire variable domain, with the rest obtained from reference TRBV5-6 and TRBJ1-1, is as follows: DAGVTQSPTHLIKTRGQQVTLRCSPKSGHDTVSWYQQALGQGPQFIFQYYEEEERQRGNFPDRFSGHQFPNYSSELNVNALLLGDSALYLCASSSTGTEALFGQGTRLTVV.